This T cell receptor (beta chain) is drawn from a study of technical replicates of blood from several donors. Using immunoSEQ multiplex PCR, the repertoire was profiled, and TCRdb retains in-frame clones only, with some absent. The table records some 74,000 clones, nearly 97% of them present only once. The source of this sequence is a human donor in good health. The source material was T cells isolated from PBMCs.

The CDR3 DNA reads as TGTGCCAGCAGTTTTAGCGGGGCGGACTACGAGCAGTACTTC. This codes for CASSFSGADYEQYF. The chain employs TRBV27 and TRBJ2-7, with TRBD2 matching 8 bases. V was clipped by 3 bases and J by 3 bases; unmatched bases: 4. The CDR3 loop spans 14 amino acids. Germline-derived CDR1 and CDR2 are MNHEY and SMNVEV (reference sequence).